The entry that follows covers one T cell receptor beta chain sequence. Each sample had two DNA replicates, 0.45 to 0.65 ug blood or about 1.5 ug tissue. The protocol was immunoSEQ multiplex PCR, while the TCRdb copy is restricted to in-frame clones and leaves out a portion. The sample includes about 51,000 clones, around 80% of them seen just once. The source of the sample is a study of early stage breast cancer tumors. Study summary: Most of the 16 invasive tumors were ER+, PR+ and HER2-.

The germline gives CDR1 SNHLY, CDR2 FYNNEI. The J segment lost 6 bases and the V segment lost 2 bases, leaving 9 bases of the junction unmatched. This CDR3 comprises 17 residues. The source is a person between 35 and 49 years old with breast cancer. The source material was blood. This chain connects TRBV2 to TRBJ2-2, with 10 bases that match TRBD2. The CDR3 nucleotides are TGTGCCAGCAGTGAAAATTTGTCTAGCGGGAGTTCCGGGGAGCTGTTTTTT. Amino acids: CASSENLSSGSSGELFF. Complete variable domain (other parts from reference TRBV2 and TRBJ2-2): EPEVTQTPSHQVTQMGQEVILRCVPISNHLYFYWYRQILGQKVEFLVSFYNNEISEKSEIFDDQFSVERPDGSNFTLKIRSTKLEDSAMYFCASSENLSSGSSGELFFGEGSRLTVL.